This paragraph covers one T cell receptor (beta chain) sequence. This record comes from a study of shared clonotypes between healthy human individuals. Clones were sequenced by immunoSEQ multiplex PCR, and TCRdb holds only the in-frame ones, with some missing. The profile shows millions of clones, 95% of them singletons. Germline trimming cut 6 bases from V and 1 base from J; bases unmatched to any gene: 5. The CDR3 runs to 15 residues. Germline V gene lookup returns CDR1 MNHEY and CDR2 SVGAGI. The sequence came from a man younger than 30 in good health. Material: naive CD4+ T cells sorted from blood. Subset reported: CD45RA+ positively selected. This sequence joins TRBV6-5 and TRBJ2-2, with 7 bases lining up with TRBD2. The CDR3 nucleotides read TGTGCCAGCAGCTGGGGGGGATTGAACACCGGGGAGCTGTTTTTT. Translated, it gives CASSWGGLNTGELFF.